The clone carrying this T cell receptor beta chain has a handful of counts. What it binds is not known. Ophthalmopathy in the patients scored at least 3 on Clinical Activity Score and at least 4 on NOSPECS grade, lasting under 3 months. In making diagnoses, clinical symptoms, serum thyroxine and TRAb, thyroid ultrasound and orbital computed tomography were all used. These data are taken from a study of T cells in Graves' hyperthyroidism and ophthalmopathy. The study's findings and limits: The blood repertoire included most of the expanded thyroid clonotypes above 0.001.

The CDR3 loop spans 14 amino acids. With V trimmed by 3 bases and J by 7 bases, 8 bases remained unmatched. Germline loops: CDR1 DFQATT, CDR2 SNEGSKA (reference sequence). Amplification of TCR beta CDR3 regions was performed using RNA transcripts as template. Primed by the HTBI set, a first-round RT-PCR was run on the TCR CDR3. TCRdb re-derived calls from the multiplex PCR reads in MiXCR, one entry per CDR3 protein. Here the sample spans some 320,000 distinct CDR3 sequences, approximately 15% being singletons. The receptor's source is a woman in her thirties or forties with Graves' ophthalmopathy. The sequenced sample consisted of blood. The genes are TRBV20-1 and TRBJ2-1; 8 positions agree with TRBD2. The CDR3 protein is CSASRREVGNEQFF. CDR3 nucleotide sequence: TGCAGTGCTAGTAGGCGGGAGGTAGGGAATGAGCAGTTCTTC.